The source of this TCR beta chain is a study of metastatic and nonmetastatic thyroid tumors. Study context: Comparison of repertoires was carried out across blood and tumor or nodule tissue from malignant and benign thyroid patients.

TCRdb recomputed clones from the PCR reads via MiXCR. The data contain thousands of clones, approximately 40% of them seen just once; the ten biggest clones take up 30% to 40%. Thyroid surgery was performed in patients who had received no treatment beforehand. This CDR3 spans 15 amino acids. Trimming removed 5 bases from V and 7 bases from J; junction bases left unmatched: 14. Per the germline V gene, CDR1 is DFQATT and CDR2 is SNEGSKA (reference sequence). The source is a male donor with papillary thyroid cancer or a benign thyroid nodule (not recorded which). Some clones in this sample may be carry-over from other donors' samples. Sequenced: tumor tissue. This chain links TRBV20-1 with TRBJ2-5; 9 bases line up with TRBD2. Here the CDR3 DNA reads TGCAGTGCTGGGGGCGGGAGGGCCGTCCGGATGACCCAGTACTTC. It specifies CSAGGGRAVRMTQYF.